This T cell receptor beta chain is drawn from a study of blood T cell repertoires in COVID-19. Study context: Acute-phase and convalescent COVID-19 samples originated in the United States, Italy and Spain. Nucleic acid was either cDNA or gDNA, and it came from T cells, B-cell-depleted T cells, or PBMCs.

Under the authors' procedure: Amplification of reference gene primers provided the estimated nucleated cell counts. Measured with immunoSEQ multiplex PCR; TCRdb has only the in-frame clones, and not every one. That table is the source of V, J and clone size, and D and trimming were worked out from the DNA. The top ten clones hold approximately 13% of a sample with a few hundred thousand clones, around 89% of them seen once. V lost 3 bases, J lost 5 bases, and 20 bases lay in between. The germline V gene has CDR1 DFQATT and CDR2 SNEGSKA (reference sequence). The CDR3 consists of 15 residues. Sequenced material: peripheral blood. This chain joins TRBV20-1 and TRBJ2-7; weak D call: TRBD2 (6 bases). The receptor was derived from a woman aged 55-70 years with acute or convalescent COVID-19. The CDR3 reads CSASRPGASPNEQYF. The CDR3 DNA reads TGCAGTGCTAGTAGGCCGGGAGCATCTCCCAACGAGCAGTACTTC.